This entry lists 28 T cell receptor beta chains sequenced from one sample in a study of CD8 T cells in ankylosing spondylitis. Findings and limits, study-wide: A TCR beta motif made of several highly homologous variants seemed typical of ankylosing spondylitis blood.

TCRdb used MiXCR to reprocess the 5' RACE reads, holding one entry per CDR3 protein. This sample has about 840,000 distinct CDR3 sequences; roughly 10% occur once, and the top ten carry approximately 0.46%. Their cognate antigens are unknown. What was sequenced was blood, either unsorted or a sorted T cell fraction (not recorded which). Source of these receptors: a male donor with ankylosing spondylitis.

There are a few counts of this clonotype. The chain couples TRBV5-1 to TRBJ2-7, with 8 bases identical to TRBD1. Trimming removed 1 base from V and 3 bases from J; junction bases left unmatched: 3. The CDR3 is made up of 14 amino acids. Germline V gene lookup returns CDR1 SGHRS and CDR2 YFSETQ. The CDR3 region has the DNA TGCGCCAGCAGCTTGACAGGGGGATACTACGAGCAGTACTTC. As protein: CASSLTGGYYEQYF.

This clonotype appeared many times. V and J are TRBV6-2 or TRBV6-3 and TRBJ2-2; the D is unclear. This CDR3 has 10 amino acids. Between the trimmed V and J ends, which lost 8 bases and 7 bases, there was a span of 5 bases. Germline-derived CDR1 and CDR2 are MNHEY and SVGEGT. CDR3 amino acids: CASSNGELFF. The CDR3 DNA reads TGTGCCAGCTCCAACGGGGAGCTGTTTTTT.

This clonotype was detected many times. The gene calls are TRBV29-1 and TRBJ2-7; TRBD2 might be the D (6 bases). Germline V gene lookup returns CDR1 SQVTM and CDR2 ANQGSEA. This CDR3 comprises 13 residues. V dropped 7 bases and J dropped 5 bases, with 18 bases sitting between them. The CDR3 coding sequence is TGCAGCGGGAGGGTCCCAGGTTCCAACGAGCAGTACTTC. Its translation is CSGRVPGSNEQYF.

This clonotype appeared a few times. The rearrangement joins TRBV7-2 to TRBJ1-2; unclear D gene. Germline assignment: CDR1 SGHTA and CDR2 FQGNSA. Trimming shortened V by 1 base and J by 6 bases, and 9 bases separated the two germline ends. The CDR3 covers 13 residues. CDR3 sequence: CASSLVSRDGYTF. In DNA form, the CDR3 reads TGTGCCAGCAGCTTAGTTTCCAGAGATGGCTACACCTTC.

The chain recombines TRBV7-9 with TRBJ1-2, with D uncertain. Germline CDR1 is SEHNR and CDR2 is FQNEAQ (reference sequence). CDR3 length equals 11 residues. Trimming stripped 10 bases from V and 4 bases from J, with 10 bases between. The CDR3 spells CAITASYGYTF. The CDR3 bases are TGTGCCATTACAGCGTCCTATGGCTACACCTTC.

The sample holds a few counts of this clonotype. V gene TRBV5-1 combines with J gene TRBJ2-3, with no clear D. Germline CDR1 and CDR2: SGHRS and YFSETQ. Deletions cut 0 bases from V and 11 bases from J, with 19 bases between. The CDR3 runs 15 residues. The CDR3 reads CASSLVPTGEVRQYF. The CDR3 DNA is TGCGCCAGCAGCTTGGTCCCAACTGGGGAAGTTAGGCAGTATTTT.

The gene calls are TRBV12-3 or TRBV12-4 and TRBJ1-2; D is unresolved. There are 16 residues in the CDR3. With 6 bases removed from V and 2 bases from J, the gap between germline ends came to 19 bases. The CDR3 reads CASSPTPITPNYGYTF. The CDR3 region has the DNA TGTGCCAGCAGCCCTACCCCTATCACTCCCAACTATGGCTACACCTTC.

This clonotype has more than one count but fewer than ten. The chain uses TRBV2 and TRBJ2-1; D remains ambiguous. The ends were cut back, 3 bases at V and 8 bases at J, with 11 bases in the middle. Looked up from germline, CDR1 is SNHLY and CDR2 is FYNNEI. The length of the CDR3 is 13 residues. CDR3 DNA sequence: TGTGCCAGCAGTGATAATAATCGGGATGAGCAGTTCTTC. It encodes CASSDNNRDEQFF.

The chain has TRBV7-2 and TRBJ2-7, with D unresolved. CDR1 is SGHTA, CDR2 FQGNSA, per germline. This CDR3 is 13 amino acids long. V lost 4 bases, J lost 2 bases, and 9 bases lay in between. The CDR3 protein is CASSSAPPYEQYF. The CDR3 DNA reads TGTGCCAGCAGCTCTGCCCCCCCCTACGAGCAGTACTTC.

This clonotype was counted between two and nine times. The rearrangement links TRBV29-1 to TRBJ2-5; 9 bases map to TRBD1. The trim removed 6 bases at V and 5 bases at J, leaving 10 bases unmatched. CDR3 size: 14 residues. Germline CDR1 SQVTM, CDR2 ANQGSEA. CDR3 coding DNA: TGCAGCGTAAATGACAGGGGGGGTTCGGAGACCCAGTACTTC. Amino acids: CSVNDRGGSETQYF.

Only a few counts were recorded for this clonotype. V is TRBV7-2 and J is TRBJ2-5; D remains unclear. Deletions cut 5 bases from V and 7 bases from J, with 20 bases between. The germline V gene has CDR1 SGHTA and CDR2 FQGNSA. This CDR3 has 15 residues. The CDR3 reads CASSPQLGQARTQYF. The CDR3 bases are TGTGCCAGCAGCCCACAGTTGGGTCAGGCAAGGACCCAGTACTTC.

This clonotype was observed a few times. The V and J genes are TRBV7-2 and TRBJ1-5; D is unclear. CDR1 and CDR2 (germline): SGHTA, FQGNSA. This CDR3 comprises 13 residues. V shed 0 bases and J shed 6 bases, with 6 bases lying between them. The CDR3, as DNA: TGTGCCAGCAGCTTAGCGCCGTTTCAGCCCCAGCATTTT. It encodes CASSLAPFQPQHF.

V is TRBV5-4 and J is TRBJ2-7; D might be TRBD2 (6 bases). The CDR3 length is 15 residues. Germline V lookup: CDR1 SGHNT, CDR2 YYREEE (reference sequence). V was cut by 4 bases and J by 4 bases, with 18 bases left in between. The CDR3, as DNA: TGTGCCAGCAGCCCCACCGGCGGGATTTTTTACGAGCAGTACTTC. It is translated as CASSPTGGIFYEQYF.

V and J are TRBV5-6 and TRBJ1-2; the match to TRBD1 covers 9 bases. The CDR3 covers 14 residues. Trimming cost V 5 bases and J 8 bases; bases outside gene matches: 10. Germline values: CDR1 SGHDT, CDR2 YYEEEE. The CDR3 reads CASRHFYRGLGYTF. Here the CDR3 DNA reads TGTGCCAGCAGACATTTTTACAGGGGGCTGGGCTACACCTTC.

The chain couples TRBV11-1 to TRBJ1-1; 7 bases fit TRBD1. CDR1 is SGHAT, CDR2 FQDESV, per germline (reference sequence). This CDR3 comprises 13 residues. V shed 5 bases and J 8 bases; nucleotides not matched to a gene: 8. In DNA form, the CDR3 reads TGTGCCAGCAGCCCTACTGGACAGGTGGAAGCTTTCTTT. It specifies CASSPTGQVEAFF.

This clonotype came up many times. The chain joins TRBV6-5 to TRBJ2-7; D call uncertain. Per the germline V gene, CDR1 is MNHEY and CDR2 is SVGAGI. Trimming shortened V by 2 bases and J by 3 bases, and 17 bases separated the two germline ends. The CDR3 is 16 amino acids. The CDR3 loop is CASSYGQVASLYEQYF. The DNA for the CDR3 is TGTGCCAGCAGTTACGGTCAGGTTGCCTCCCTCTACGAGCAGTACTTC.

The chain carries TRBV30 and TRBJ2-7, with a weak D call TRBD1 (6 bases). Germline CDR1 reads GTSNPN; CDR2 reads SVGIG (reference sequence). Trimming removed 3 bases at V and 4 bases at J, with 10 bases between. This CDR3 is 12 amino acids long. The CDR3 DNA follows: TGTGCCTGGAGGGCAGGGGAATACGAGCAGTACTTC. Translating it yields CAWRAGEYEQYF.

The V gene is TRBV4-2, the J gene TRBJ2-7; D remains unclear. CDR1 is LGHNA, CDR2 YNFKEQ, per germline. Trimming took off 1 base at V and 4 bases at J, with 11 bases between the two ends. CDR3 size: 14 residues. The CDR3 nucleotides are TGTGCCAGCAGCCAAGGAGATCTCGGTTACGAGCAGTACTTC. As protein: CASSQGDLGYEQYF.

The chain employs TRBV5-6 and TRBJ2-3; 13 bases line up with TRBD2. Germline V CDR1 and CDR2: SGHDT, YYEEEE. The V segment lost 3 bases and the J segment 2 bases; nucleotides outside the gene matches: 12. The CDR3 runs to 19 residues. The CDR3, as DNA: TGTGCCAGCAGCTCTCAATCTAGGACTAGCGGGGGACTCACAGATACGCAGTATTTT. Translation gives CASSSQSRTSGGLTDTQYF.

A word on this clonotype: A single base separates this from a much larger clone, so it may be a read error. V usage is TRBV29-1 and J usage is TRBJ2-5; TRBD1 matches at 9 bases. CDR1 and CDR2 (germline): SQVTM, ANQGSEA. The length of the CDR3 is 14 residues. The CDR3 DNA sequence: TGCGGCGTTCTCGGACAGGGGCCGGGAAAGACCCAGTACTTC. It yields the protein CGVLGQGPGKTQYF.

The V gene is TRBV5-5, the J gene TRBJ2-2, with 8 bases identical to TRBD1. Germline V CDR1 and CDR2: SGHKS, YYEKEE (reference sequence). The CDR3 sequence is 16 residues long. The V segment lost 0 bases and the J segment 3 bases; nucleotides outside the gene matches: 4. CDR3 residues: CASSLGGQADTGELFF. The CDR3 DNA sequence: TGTGCCAGCAGCTTGGGGGGACAGGCAGACACCGGGGAGCTGTTTTTT.

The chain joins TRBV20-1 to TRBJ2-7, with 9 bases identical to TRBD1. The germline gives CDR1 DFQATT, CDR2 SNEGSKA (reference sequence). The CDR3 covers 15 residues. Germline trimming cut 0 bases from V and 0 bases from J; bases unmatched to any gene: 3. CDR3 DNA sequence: TGCAGTGCTAGAGACCCGACAGGGGGCTCCTACGAGCAGTACTTC. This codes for CSARDPTGGSYEQYF.

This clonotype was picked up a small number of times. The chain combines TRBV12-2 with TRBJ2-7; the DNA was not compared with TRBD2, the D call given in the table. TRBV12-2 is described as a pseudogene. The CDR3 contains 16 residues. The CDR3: CASRSETSGRTPKQYF. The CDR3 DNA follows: TGTGCAAGTCGCTCAGAGACTAGCGGGAGGACCCCTAAGCAGTACTTC.

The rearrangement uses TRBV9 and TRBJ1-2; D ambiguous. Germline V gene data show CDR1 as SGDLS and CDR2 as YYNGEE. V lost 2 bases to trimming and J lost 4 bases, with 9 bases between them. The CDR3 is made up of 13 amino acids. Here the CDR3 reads CASSVGELYGYTF. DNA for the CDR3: TGTGCCAGCAGCGTCGGGGAACTCTATGGCTACACCTTC.

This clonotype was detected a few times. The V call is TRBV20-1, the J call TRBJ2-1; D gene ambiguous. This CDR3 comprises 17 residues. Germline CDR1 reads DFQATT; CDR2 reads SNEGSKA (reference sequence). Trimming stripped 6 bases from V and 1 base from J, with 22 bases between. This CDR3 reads CSARRARADWSYNEQFF. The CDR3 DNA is TGCAGTGCCCGAAGGGCTAGGGCCGACTGGTCCTACAATGAGCAGTTCTTC.

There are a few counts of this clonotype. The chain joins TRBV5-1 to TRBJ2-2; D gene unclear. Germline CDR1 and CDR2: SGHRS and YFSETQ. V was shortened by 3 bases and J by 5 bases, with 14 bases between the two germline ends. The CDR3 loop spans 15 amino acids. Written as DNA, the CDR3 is TGCGCCAGCAGCTCCTCCCTAGGGATTACCGGGGAGCTGTTTTTT. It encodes CASSSSLGITGELFF. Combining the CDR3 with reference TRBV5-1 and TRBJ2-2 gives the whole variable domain KAGVTQTPRYLIKTRGQQVTLSCSPISGHRSVSWYQQTPGQGLQFLFEYFSETQRNKGNFPGRFSGRQFSNSRSEMNVSTLELGDSALYLCASSSSLGITGELFFGEGSRLTVL.

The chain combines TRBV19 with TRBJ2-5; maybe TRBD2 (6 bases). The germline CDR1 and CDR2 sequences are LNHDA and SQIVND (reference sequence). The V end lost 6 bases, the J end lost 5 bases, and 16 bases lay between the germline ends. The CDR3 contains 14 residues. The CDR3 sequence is CASSVRGSGETQYF. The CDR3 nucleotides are TGTGCCAGTAGCGTCCGGGGGTCAGGGGAGACCCAGTACTTC.

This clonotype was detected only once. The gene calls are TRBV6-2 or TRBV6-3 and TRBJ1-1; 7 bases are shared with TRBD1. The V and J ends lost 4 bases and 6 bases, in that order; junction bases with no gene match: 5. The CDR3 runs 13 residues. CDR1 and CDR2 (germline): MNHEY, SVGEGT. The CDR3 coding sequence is TGTGCCAGCAGTTCACAGGGGAGCGCTGAAGCTTTCTTT. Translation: CASSSQGSAEAFF.